These 22 T cell receptor beta chains share one sample of origin, sequenced in a study of T cell responses to AZD1222 COVID-19 vaccine. Some clones are missing from TCRdb's copy, which holds only in-frame ones; the method was immunoSEQ multiplex PCR. Of tens of thousands of clones detected, about nine tenths appear once; the ten largest clones hold roughly 7.3%. Sequenced here: peripheral blood, sampled on day 0 of AZD1222 vaccination. These receptors came from an adult in good health.

The genes are TRBV10-3 and TRBJ1-3, with 7 positions matching TRBD1. From germline, CDR1 is ENHRY and CDR2 SYGVKD. This CDR3 has 14 residues. V shed 3 bases and J 2 bases; nucleotides not matched to a gene: 1. Here the CDR3 reads CAISETGAGNTIYF. The CDR3 DNA reads as TGTGCCATCAGTGAAACAGGGGCTGGAAACACCATATATTTT.

The chain employs TRBV27 and TRBJ2-1; D is unresolved. Trimming pared 5 bases from V and 0 bases from J, leaving 8 bases between. The CDR3 sequence is 14 residues long. Germline loops: CDR1 MNHEY, CDR2 SMNVEV (reference sequence). The CDR3: CASSGQSSYNEQFF. CDR3 coding DNA: TGTGCCAGCAGTGGGCAGAGCTCCTACAATGAGCAGTTCTTC.

V usage is TRBV11-2 and J usage is TRBJ2-3; 10 nucleotides line up with TRBD2. Trimming cost V 1 base and J 5 bases; bases outside gene matches: 6. CDR3 length equals 16 residues. From germline, CDR1 is SGHAT and CDR2 FQNNGV. The DNA of the CDR3 is TGTGCCAGCAGCTTAGGCCTAGCGGGAGTACGAGATACGCAGTATTTT. Amino acids: CASSLGLAGVRDTQYF.

The rearrangement uses TRBV6-5 and TRBJ1-2; TRBD1 matches 7 bases. The CDR3 runs to 12 residues. The V gene's germline CDR1 is MNHEY and CDR2 SVGAGI. The V gene end was trimmed by 6 bases and the J gene end by 8 bases; junction bases not matched to a gene: 6. CDR3 protein: CASRDRVVGYTF. DNA of the CDR3: TGTGCCAGCAGAGACAGGGTGGTCGGCTACACCTTC.

The gene calls are TRBV19 and TRBJ2-1; 9 bases align to TRBD2. Germline assignment: CDR1 LNHDA and CDR2 SQIVND (reference sequence). V lost 0 bases to trimming and J lost 8 bases; unmatched junction nucleotides: 5. This CDR3 contains 15 residues. The CDR3 region has the DNA TGTGCCAGTAGTATAGAAGGCGGGAGGGAATATGAGCAGTTCTTC. It is translated as CASSIEGGREYEQFF.

The chain joins TRBV11-2 to TRBJ2-7, with D perhaps matching TRBD1 (5 bases). Germline V lookup: CDR1 SGHAT, CDR2 FQNNGV. Trimming stripped 1 base from V and 0 bases from J, with 7 bases between. CDR3 length: 14 amino acids. CDR3 protein: CASSLVRGSYEQYF. The CDR3 region has the DNA TGTGCCAGCAGCTTAGTAAGGGGCTCCTACGAGCAGTACTTC.

The chain has TRBV19 and TRBJ2-7; TRBD2 aligns across 12 bases. The trim removed 2 bases at V and 0 bases at J, leaving 5 bases unmatched. The CDR3 consists of 17 residues. The germline CDR1 and CDR2 sequences are LNHDA and SQIVND (reference sequence). CDR3 bases: TGTGCCAGTAGTATACCTCTAGCGGGAGGGATCTCCTACGAGCAGTACTTC. Translating it yields CASSIPLAGGISYEQYF.

The V call is TRBV11-2, the J call TRBJ1-2; D is unresolved. The V end lost 3 bases, the J end lost 0 bases, and 8 bases lay between the germline ends. CDR3 size: 14 residues. Germline-derived CDR1 and CDR2 are SGHAT and FQNNGV. CDR3 in amino acids: CASSFGAANYGYTF. Written as DNA, the CDR3 is TGTGCCAGCAGCTTTGGCGCAGCTAACTATGGCTACACCTTC.

The V gene is TRBV12-3 or TRBV12-4, the J gene TRBJ1-1; D remains unclear. CDR3 size: 13 residues. Between the trimmed V and J ends, which lost 7 bases and 6 bases, there was a span of 15 bases. This CDR3 is CASTEPWAPEAFF. DNA for the CDR3: TGTGCCAGCACCGAGCCCTGGGCCCCTGAAGCTTTCTTT.

The chain recombines TRBV4-2 with TRBJ1-1, with 7 nucleotides matching TRBD1. The CDR3 loop spans 14 amino acids. V gave up 2 bases and J gave up 7 bases; unmatched junction bases: 7. CDR1 is LGHNA, CDR2 YNFKEQ, per germline. CDR3 sequence: CASSQYTGDGEAFF. The CDR3 DNA follows: TGTGCCAGCAGCCAATATACAGGGGATGGTGAAGCTTTCTTT.

The rearrangement links TRBV12-2 to TRBJ2-1; the table's TRBD2 call for D was not verified on the DNA. TRBV12-2 is marked as a pseudogene. The CDR3 is 18 residues long. The DNA of the CDR3 is TGTGCAAGTCGCTTAGGTTCAGCGGGAGGGCCTTCCTACAATGAGCAGTTCTTC. This encodes CASRLGSAGGPSYNEQFF.

The gene calls are TRBV6-6 and TRBJ2-3; TRBD1 agrees at 10 bases. V lost 5 bases to trimming and J lost 7 bases; unmatched junction nucleotides: 12. CDR1 MNHNY and CDR2 SVGAGI come from the germline V gene (reference sequence). The CDR3 spans 16 residues. CDR3 nucleotide sequence: TGTGCCAGCAGTCACCAGGGGGGACAGGGGCGGAATACGCAGTATTTT. Translation gives CASSHQGGQGRNTQYF.

The chain uses TRBV12-3 or TRBV12-4 and TRBJ2-5, with D unresolved. With 2 bases removed from V and 7 bases from J, the gap between germline ends came to 5 bases. This CDR3 has 11 amino acids. The CDR3: CASSLWGTQYF. In DNA form, the CDR3 reads TGTGCCAGCAGTTTATGGGGGACCCAGTACTTC.

This chain uses TRBV25-1 with TRBJ2-7; D is unresolved. Germline assignment: CDR1 MGHDK and CDR2 SYGVNS. The CDR3 extends over 13 amino acids. Trimming shortened V by 1 base and J by 2 bases, and 6 bases separated the two germline ends. The CDR3 DNA reads as TGTGCCAGCAGTGAATTCACGACCTACGAGCAGTACTTC. Its translation: CASSEFTTYEQYF.

V and J are TRBV7-2 and TRBJ1-6; D is uncertain. In germline, CDR1 is SGHTA, CDR2 FQGNSA. Between the trimmed V and J ends, which lost 0 bases and 8 bases, there was a span of 20 bases. There are 18 residues in the CDR3. DNA of the CDR3: TGTGCCAGCAGCTTAGCGCGTGTGATAACCAGCGGGGATTCACCCCTCCACTTT. Translated, it gives CASSLARVITSGDSPLHF. Full variable domain (outside the CDR3, taken from reference TRBV7-2 and TRBJ1-6): GAGVSQSPSNKVTEKGKDVELRCDPISGHTALYWYRQSLGQGLEFLIYFQGNSAPDKSGLPSDRFSAERTGGSVSTLTIQRTQQEDSAVYLCASSLARVITSGDSPLHFGNGTRLTVT.

The rearrangement links TRBV19 to TRBJ2-7, with 8 bases lining up with TRBD2. The CDR3 loop spans 15 amino acids. The V gene end was trimmed by 1 base and the J gene end by 3 bases; junction bases not matched to a gene: 5. Germline CDR1 and CDR2: LNHDA and SQIVND (reference sequence). CDR3 DNA sequence: TGTGCCAGTAGTATAGGGGAGCGGGAGTTCTACGAGCAGTACTTC. Its translation: CASSIGEREFYEQYF.

This chain joins TRBV19 and TRBJ2-2, with 14 bases that match TRBD2. This CDR3 comprises 16 residues. Germline-derived CDR1 and CDR2 are LNHDA and SQIVND (reference sequence). V trimming: 9 bases; J trimming: 1 base; junction bases outside the gene matches: 4. CDR3 coding DNA: TGTGCCAGCTCGGGACTAGCGGGAGAGAACACCGGGGAGCTGTTTTTT. It encodes CASSGLAGENTGELFF.

V gene TRBV7-9 combines with J gene TRBJ2-1, with unresolved D. Germline CDR1 is SEHNR and CDR2 is FQNEAQ (reference sequence). V lost 5 bases and J lost 8, with 7 bases in between. The CDR3 covers 11 residues. The DNA of the CDR3 is TGTGCCAGCAGCCAGATAGATGAGCAGTTCTTC. Translation: CASSQIDEQFF.

The chain uses TRBV11-1 and TRBJ2-7; 9 bases align to TRBD2. The CDR3 covers 16 residues. In germline, CDR1 is SGHAT, CDR2 FQDESV (reference sequence). J gave up 3 bases and V 2 bases, and 8 bases lay outside the gene matches. This chain's CDR3 is CASSLTPTSGIYEQYF. The CDR3, as DNA: TGTGCCAGCAGCTTAACCCCGACTAGCGGTATCTACGAGCAGTACTTC.

The chain has TRBV4-1 and TRBJ1-3; 7 positions match TRBD1. The CDR3 loop spans 17 amino acids. The ends lost 6 bases at V and 7 bases at J; junction bases unmatched: 18. Germline CDR1 reads MGHRA; CDR2 reads YSYEKL. The CDR3 sequence is CASSHGQARGLTNTIYF. The DNA of the CDR3 is TGCGCCAGCAGTCATGGACAGGCCAGGGGCTTAACGAACACCATATATTTT.

The chain is built from TRBV25-1 and TRBJ1-1; D is unresolved. This CDR3 spans 12 amino acids. The germline V and J ends were trimmed by 6 bases and 1 base, with 6 bases remaining between them. Germline CDR1 is MGHDK and CDR2 is SYGVNS. DNA for the CDR3: TGTGCCAGCAGGTTGGGGAACACTGAAGCTTTCTTT. It specifies CASRLGNTEAFF.

The chain is built from TRBV5-6 and TRBJ2-7; TRBD2 matches at 10 bases. In germline, CDR1 is SGHDT, CDR2 YYEEEE. CDR3 length equals 16 residues. J lost 5 bases, V lost 1 base, and 9 bases had no gene match. The CDR3 DNA is TGTGCCAGCAGCTTGCTAGCGGGAGACCTACGCCACGAGCAGTACTTC. Protein: CASSLLAGDLRHEQYF.